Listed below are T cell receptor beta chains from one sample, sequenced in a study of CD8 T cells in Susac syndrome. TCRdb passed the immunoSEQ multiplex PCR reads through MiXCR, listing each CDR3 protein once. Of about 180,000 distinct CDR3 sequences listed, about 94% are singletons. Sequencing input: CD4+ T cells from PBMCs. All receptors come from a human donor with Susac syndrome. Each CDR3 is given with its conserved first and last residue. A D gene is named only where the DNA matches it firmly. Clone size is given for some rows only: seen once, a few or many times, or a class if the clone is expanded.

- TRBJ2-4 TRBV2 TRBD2 CASNRGGQISHF TGTGCCAGCAATCGGGGGGGGCAGATCTCCCACTTC
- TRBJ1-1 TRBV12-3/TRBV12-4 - CASSFRHPNTEAFF TGTGCCAGCAGTTTTAGACACCCGAACACTGAAGCTTTCTTT
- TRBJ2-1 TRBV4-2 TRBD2 CASSQDPAGANEQFF TGTGCCAGCAGCCAAGACCCAGCGGGAGCCAATGAGCAGTTCTTC
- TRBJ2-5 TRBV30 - CAWSVRFQETQYF TGTGCCTGGAGTGTTAGGTTCCAAGAGACCCAGTACTTC
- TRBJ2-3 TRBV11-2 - CASSLTPPKRLDTQYF TGTGCCAGCAGCTTAACGCCTCCAAAGCGGTTAGATACGCAGTATTTT
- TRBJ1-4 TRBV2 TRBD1 CASSTNDRVGEKLFF TGTGCCAGCAGTACCAACGACAGGGTAGGGGAAAAACTGTTTTTT
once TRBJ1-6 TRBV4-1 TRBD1 CASSQNGQGPRSPLHF TGCGCCAGCAGCCAGAACGGACAGGGCCCACGCTCACCCCTCCACTTT
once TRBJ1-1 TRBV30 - CAWSGDQPSFNTEAFF TGTGCCTGGAGTGGCGACCAACCCAGCTTTAACACTGAAGCTTTCTTT
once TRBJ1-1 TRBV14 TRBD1 CASSQGQGSTEAFF TGTGCCAGCAGCCAGGGACAGGGGAGTACTGAAGCTTTCTTT
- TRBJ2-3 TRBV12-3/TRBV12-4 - CASTAPTDTQYF TGTGCCAGCACCGCCCCGACAGATACGCAGTATTTT
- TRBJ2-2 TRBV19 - CASRRGDLNTGELFF TGTGCCAGTAGGCGAGGGGACCTGAACACCGGGGAGCTGTTTTTT
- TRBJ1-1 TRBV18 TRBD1 CASSPGQGAFF TGTGCCAGCTCACCGGGACAGGGGGCTTTCTTT
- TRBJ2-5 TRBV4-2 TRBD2 CASSASTSGGATQYF TGTGCCAGCAGCGCCTCAACTAGCGGGGGGGCGACCCAGTACTTC
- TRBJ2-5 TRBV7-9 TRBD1 CASSPIGQGPQYF TGTGCCAGCAGCCCGATCGGACAGGGCCCCCAGTACTTC
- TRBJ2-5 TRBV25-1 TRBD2 CASSTPSGNMETQYF TGTGCCAGCAGCACCCCTAGCGGGAATATGGAGACCCAGTACTTC
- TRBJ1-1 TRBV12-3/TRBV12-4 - CASSRDRYTEAFF TGTGCCAGCAGTCGAGACAGGTACACTGAAGCTTTCTTT
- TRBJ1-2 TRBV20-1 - CSASWTDGYTF TGCAGTGCTAGTTGGACGGACGGCTACACCTTC
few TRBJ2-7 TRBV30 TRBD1 CAWSADRGSYEQYF TGTGCCTGGAGTGCGGACAGGGGTAGCTACGAGCAGTACTTC
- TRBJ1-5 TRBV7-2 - CASSREAGGGQPQHF TGTGCCAGCAGCAGAGAGGCCGGGGGCGGTCAGCCCCAGCATTTT
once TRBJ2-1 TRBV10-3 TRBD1 CATTGDSLYNEQFF TGTGCCACCACCGGGGACAGCCTTTACAATGAGCAGTTCTTC
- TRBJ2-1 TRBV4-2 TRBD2 CASSQGLAGYNEQFF TGTGCCAGCAGCCAAGGACTAGCGGGGTACAATGAGCAGTTCTTC
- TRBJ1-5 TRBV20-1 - CSARGPWGNRQPQHF TGCAGTGCTAGAGGCCCGTGGGGGAATCGTCAGCCCCAGCATTTT
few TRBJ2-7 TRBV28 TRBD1 CASSRGTGREQYF TGTGCCAGCAGCCGCGGGACAGGGCGCGAGCAGTACTTC
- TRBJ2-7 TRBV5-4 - CASSLDQSSLYYEQYF TGTGCCAGCAGCTTGGATCAATCGTCCCTCTACTACGAGCAGTACTTC
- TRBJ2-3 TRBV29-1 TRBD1 CSAADRGDPDTQYF TGCAGCGCCGCGGACAGGGGGGACCCAGATACGCAGTATTTT
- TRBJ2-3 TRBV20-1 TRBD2 CSASRTSGSSDTQYF TGCAGTGCTTCTAGGACTAGCGGATCTTCAGATACGCAGTATTTT
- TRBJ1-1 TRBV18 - CASSQSDSLNTEAFF TGTGCCAGCTCACAATCGGACAGCCTGAACACTGAAGCTTTCTTT
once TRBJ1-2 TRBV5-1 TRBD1 CASSAGTGFNYGYTF TGCGCCAGCAGCGCAGGGACAGGGTTTAACTATGGCTACACCTTC
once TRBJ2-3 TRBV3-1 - CASSQERLTMADTQYF TGTGCCAGCAGCCAAGAACGGCTGACAATGGCAGATACGCAGTATTTT
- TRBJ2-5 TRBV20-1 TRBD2 CSAILAGVETQYF TGCAGTGCTATTCTAGCGGGAGTAGAGACCCAGTACTTC
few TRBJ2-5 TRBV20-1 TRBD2 CSAQRGARQETQYF TGCAGTGCTCAGCGGGGGGCTCGACAAGAGACCCAGTACTTC
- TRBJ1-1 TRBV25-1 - CASSGPVGGTEAFF TGTGCCAGCAGTGGGCCCGTTGGGGGCACTGAAGCTTTCTTT
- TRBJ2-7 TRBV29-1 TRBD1 CSVVTAGTGGNEQYF TGCAGCGTAGTAACCGCCGGGACAGGGGGCAACGAGCAGTACTTC
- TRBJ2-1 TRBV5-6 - CASSFLAGTLTYNEQFF TGTGCCAGCAGCTTCCTTGCCGGGACTCTAACCTACAATGAGCAGTTCTTC
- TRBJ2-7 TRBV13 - CASSLGRGIRQYF TGTGCCAGCAGCTTAGGCCGGGGGATTAGGCAGTACTTC
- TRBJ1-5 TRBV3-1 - CASSYLQGVQHF TGTGCCAGCAGCTATCTACAGGGAGTCCAGCATTTT
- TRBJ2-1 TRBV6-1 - CASNMNGGSYNEQFF TGTGCCAGCAACATGAATGGCGGCTCCTACAATGAGCAGTTCTTC
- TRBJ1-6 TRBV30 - CAWRRIGGRDNSPLHF TGTGCCTGGAGGAGGATTGGGGGACGGGATAATTCACCCCTCCACTTT
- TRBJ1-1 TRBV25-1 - CASMNTEAFF TGTGCCAGCATGAACACTGAAGCTTTCTTT
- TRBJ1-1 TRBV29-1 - CSVGNSANTEAFF TGCAGCGTCGGGAACAGTGCGAACACTGAAGCTTTCTTT
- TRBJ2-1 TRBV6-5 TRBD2 CASSPRLAGEVEFF TGTGCCAGCAGTCCCCGACTAGCGGGAGAGGTCGAGTTCTTC
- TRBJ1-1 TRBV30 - CAWSPFLNTEAFF TGTGCCTGGAGTCCATTTCTGAACACTGAAGCTTTCTTT
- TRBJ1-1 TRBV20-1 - CSVKHGNTEAFF TGCAGTGTCAAACATGGCAACACTGAAGCTTTCTTT
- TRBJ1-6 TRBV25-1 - CASSWTVSYNSPLHF TGTGCCAGCAGTTGGACGGTTTCCTATAATTCACCCCTCCACTTT
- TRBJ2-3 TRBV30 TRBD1 CAWDRGSRDTQYF TGTGCCTGGGACAGGGGAAGTAGAGATACGCAGTATTTT
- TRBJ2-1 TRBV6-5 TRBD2 CASSSASGGYNEQFF TGTGCCAGCAGTTCGGCTAGCGGGGGCTACAATGAGCAGTTCTTC
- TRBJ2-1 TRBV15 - CATSREDLSDEQFF TGTGCCACCAGCAGAGAAGACTTGTCAGATGAGCAGTTCTTC